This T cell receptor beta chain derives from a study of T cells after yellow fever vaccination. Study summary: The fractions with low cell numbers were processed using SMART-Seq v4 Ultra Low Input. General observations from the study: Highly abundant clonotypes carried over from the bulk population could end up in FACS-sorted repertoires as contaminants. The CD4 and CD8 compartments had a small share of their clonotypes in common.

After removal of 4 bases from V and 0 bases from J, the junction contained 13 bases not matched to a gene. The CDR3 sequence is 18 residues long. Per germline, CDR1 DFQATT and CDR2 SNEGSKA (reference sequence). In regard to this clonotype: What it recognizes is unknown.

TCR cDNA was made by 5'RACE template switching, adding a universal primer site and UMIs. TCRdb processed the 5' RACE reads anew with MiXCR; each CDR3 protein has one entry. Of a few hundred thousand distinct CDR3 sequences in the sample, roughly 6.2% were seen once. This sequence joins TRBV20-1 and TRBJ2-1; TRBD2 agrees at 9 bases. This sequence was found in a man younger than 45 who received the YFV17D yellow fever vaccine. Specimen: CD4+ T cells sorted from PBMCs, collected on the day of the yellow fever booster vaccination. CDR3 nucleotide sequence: TGCAGTGCTACCCAGATGGCGGGAGGGGGGAGCTCCTACAATGAGCAGTTCTTC. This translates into CSATQMAGGGSSYNEQFF.